This T cell receptor (beta chain) is from a study of shared clonotypes between healthy human individuals. Libraries were prepared by immunoSEQ multiplex PCR; TCRdb keeps only in-frame clonotypes and omits some of them. This table has about 1,800,000 clones, approximately 94% appearing once. Naive CD8 populations comprised CD45RO-negative cells positively selected for CCR7, excluding terminally differentiated effector memory CD45RA+ cells. The length of the CDR3 is 17 residues. Germline-derived CDR1 and CDR2 are SEHNR and FQNEAQ (reference sequence). V lost 4 bases, J lost 4 bases, and 20 bases lay in between.

The sequencing sample was made of naive CD8+ T cells sorted from blood. V is TRBV7-9 and J is TRBJ1-5; tentative D call: TRBD1 (6 bases). This receptor was identified in a man younger than 35 in good health. The CDR3 nucleotides read TGTGCCAGCAGCTGGGCGCTCCCGGGACAATTAAATCAGCCCCAGCATTTT. Its translation: CASSWALPGQLNQPQHF.